The rows below give T cell receptor beta chains drawn from one sample of a study of blood T cell repertoires in COVID-19. TCRdb's table, derived via immunoSEQ multiplex PCR, lists solely in-frame clones and lacks some. This sample yields over 250,000 clones, of which 80% to 90% are seen a single time; 9.4% belongs to the top ten. The sample was peripheral blood. These receptors originate from a woman aged 50 to 60 who had recovered from COVID-19. The conserved cysteine and the conserved F or W are not part of the CDR3 here. Fields, in order: CDR3 length, J gene, V gene, CDR3 protein.

len: 16; j_gene: TRBJ2-1; v_gene: TRBV4-1; CDR3aa: ASSQRITGFSSYNEQF
len: 12; j_gene: TRBJ1-4; v_gene: TRBV19; CDR3aa: ASREAGANEKLF
len: 12; j_gene: TRBJ2-7; v_gene: TRBV18; CDR3aa: ASSQGREPYEQY
len: 10; j_gene: TRBJ2-3; v_gene: TRBV5-1; CDR3aa: ASSPSGDTQY
len: 13; j_gene: TRBJ2-1; v_gene: TRBV28; CDR3aa: ASSSQGRSSNEQF
len: 12; j_gene: TRBJ2-3; v_gene: TRBV7-2; CDR3aa: ASSPGLSPGTQY
len: 11; j_gene: TRBJ2-1; v_gene: TRBV2; CDR3aa: ASLLEGAKRQF
len: 13; j_gene: TRBJ2-7; v_gene: TRBV3-1/TRBV3-2; CDR3aa: ASSHVAGRLHEQY
len: 12; j_gene: TRBJ1-4; v_gene: TRBV30; CDR3aa: AWSATGGLEKLF
len: 12; j_gene: TRBJ1-5; v_gene: TRBV3-1/TRBV3-2; CDR3aa: ASSQGTGSQPQH
len: 11; j_gene: TRBJ2-1; v_gene: TRBV27; CDR3aa: ASRGEGLNEQF
len: 13; j_gene: TRBJ1-5; v_gene: TRBV19; CDR3aa: ASTRTGQSNQPQH
len: 12; j_gene: TRBJ2-7; v_gene: TRBV6-1; CDR3aa: ASSETFQGYEQY
len: 12; j_gene: TRBJ2-3; v_gene: TRBV30; CDR3aa: ALDTLAVSDTQY
len: 12; j_gene: TRBJ2-7; v_gene: TRBV28; CDR3aa: ASSHRGLPYEQY
len: 12; j_gene: TRBJ2-4; v_gene: TRBV7-2; CDR3aa: ASSLAGGRNIQY
len: 13; j_gene: TRBJ2-3; v_gene: TRBV5-1; CDR3aa: ASSFDRASRDTQY
len: 13; j_gene: TRBJ2-2; v_gene: TRBV7-9; CDR3aa: ASRPSGRGTGELF
len: 13; j_gene: TRBJ1-6; v_gene: TRBV6-5; CDR3aa: ASSWGQGRDSPLH
len: 13; j_gene: TRBJ2-5; v_gene: TRBV3-1/TRBV3-2; CDR3aa: ASSLRRDSQETQY
len: 13; j_gene: TRBJ2-1; v_gene: TRBV7-7; CDR3aa: ASSFTAGGGNEQF
len: 11; j_gene: TRBJ1-2; v_gene: TRBV6-1; CDR3aa: ASSDRVVSGYT
len: 13; j_gene: TRBJ2-5; v_gene: TRBV5-6; CDR3aa: ASSPLGQGRETQY
len: 11; j_gene: TRBJ1-4; v_gene: TRBV19; CDR3aa: ASATGNNEKLF
len: 13; j_gene: TRBJ1-1; v_gene: TRBV28; CDR3aa: ASSLSWIGDTEAF
len: 13; j_gene: TRBJ1-2; v_gene: TRBV7-8; CDR3aa: ASSPSRQDSYGYT
len: 14; j_gene: TRBJ2-7; v_gene: TRBV9; CDR3aa: ASSVSRTGNFYEQY
len: 11; j_gene: TRBJ2-7; v_gene: TRBV11-2; CDR3aa: ASSLEPGYEQY
len: 13; j_gene: TRBJ1-2; v_gene: TRBV19; CDR3aa: ASRRGVQEGYGYT
len: 16; j_gene: TRBJ2-6; v_gene: TRBV4-1; CDR3aa: ASSQVDRGTAGANVLT
len: 9; j_gene: TRBJ2-1; v_gene: TRBV28; CDR3aa: ASRLANEQF
len: 14; j_gene: TRBJ1-1; v_gene: TRBV9; CDR3aa: ASSSDREAMYTEAF
len: 13; j_gene: TRBJ1-2; v_gene: TRBV6-5; CDR3aa: ASSYAWAPGYGYT
len: 12; j_gene: TRBJ1-1; v_gene: TRBV4-3; CDR3aa: ASSLISQGTEAF
len: 12; j_gene: TRBJ1-2; v_gene: TRBV18; CDR3aa: ASSPLSGTGSYT
len: 12; j_gene: TRBJ2-1; v_gene: TRBV5-1; CDR3aa: ASSFRDSFNEQF
len: 16; j_gene: TRBJ1-6; v_gene: TRBV4-1; CDR3aa: ASSQDQVRAGLNSPLH
len: 14; j_gene: TRBJ2-1; v_gene: TRBV25-1; CDR3aa: ASSSREGSSYNEQF
len: 13; j_gene: TRBJ2-5; v_gene: TRBV7-3; CDR3aa: ASSPLAGVSETQY
len: 12; j_gene: TRBJ1-1; v_gene: TRBV28; CDR3aa: ASRSGQGTTEAF
len: 13; j_gene: TRBJ2-7; v_gene: TRBV24-1; CDR3aa: ANGIRDRSSYEQY
len: 13; j_gene: TRBJ1-2; v_gene: TRBV28; CDR3aa: ASSTQQPGINGYT
len: 14; j_gene: TRBJ2-7; v_gene: TRBV4-3; CDR3aa: ASSQGDRFSSYEQY
len: 14; j_gene: TRBJ1-1; v_gene: TRBV10-3; CDR3aa: AISDSRTGFNTEAF
len: 14; j_gene: TRBJ2-1; v_gene: TRBV6-2/TRBV6-3; CDR3aa: ASSPNSGGPYNEQF
len: 14; j_gene: TRBJ2-5; v_gene: TRBV24-1; CDR3aa: ATSEVGGARQETQY
len: 14; j_gene: TRBJ1-4; v_gene: TRBV9; CDR3aa: ASSVGSTNGDEKLF
len: 11; j_gene: TRBJ2-1; v_gene: TRBV5-1; CDR3aa: ASRQGSYNEQF
len: 13; j_gene: TRBJ1-5; v_gene: TRBV27; CDR3aa: ASSPRQGGNQPQH
len: 13; j_gene: TRBJ1-2; v_gene: TRBV2; CDR3aa: ASSVPRVRVYGYT
len: 12; j_gene: TRBJ2-1; v_gene: TRBV3-1/TRBV3-2; CDR3aa: ASSLGLADNEQF
len: 13; j_gene: TRBJ1-2; v_gene: TRBV4-1; CDR3aa: ASSQGGLSVDGYT
len: 9; j_gene: TRBJ1-1; v_gene: TRBV5-1; CDR3aa: ASSLGAEAF
len: 12; j_gene: TRBJ1-4; v_gene: TRBV2; CDR3aa: AISTYTTNEKLF
len: 13; j_gene: TRBJ1-6; v_gene: TRBV6-6; CDR3aa: ASSYSSSYNSPLH